The 21 T cell receptor beta chains below come from one sample, sequenced in a study of tumor-infiltrating lymphocytes in primary liver carcinoma. Synthesis of TCR beta cDNA was carried out from about 500 ng total RNA with a constant-region primer. Investigators got TCR beta libraries out of three nested multiplex PCR rounds, done with slightly modified ARM-PCR. Forward primers for TRBV1-TRBV30 and a C-beta reverse primer served the first two PCR rounds, at about 11 cycles each. One entry per CDR3 protein, called by TCRdb with MiXCR from the multiplex PCR reads. The sample shows 300,000 to 400,000 distinct CDR3 sequences, less than 70% of them seen only once. For blood RNA, unsorted whole blood served as the source, and germline DNA was extracted too. The material sequenced was peripheral blood. Receptors were obtained from a man between 40 and 49 years old with primary liver carcinoma and hepatitis B virus infection.

The DNA for the CDR3 is TGTGCCATCATTGCGGACGGCTACGAGCAGTACTTC. Encoded protein: CAIIADGYEQYF. V is TRBV10-3 and J is TRBJ2-7, with D unclear. The CDR3 runs to 12 residues. The V gene's germline CDR1 is ENHRY and CDR2 SYGVKD. V lost 7 bases and J lost 3, with 10 bases in between.

Remarks on this clonotype: With a much larger clone just one base away, this may be a read error. This chain connects TRBV6-5 to TRBJ2-7, with 10 bases identical to TRBD2. This CDR3 is built from 16 residues. Germline CDR1 MNHEY, CDR2 SVGAGI. V gave up 6 bases and J gave up 6 bases; unmatched junction bases: 14. For the CDR3, the DNA is TGTGCCAGCAGATTCCTCATGAGCGGGAGGGCCAGCGAGCAGTACTTC. Translation gives CASRFLMSGRASEQYF.

Notes on this clonotype: A much larger clone sits a single nucleotide away, making a read error possible. The rearrangement joins TRBV12-3 or TRBV12-4 to TRBJ2-7; no clear D gene. The ends were cut back, 4 bases at V and 3 bases at J, with 10 bases in the middle. The CDR3 has 13 residues. The CDR3 sequence is CASSSNLDYEQYF. The CDR3 DNA reads TGTGCCAGCAGTTCTAATCTGGACTACGAGCAGTACTTC.

Turning to this clonotype: An end of the junction differs from the germline gene, which may be a read error. V is TRBV11-2 and J is TRBJ2-7; maybe TRBD2 (5 bases). The CDR3 is made up of 16 amino acids. Germline CDR1 is SGHAT and CDR2 is FQNNGV. The CDR3 DNA reads as TGTGCCAGCAGCTCCCTAGCCGTACATGGGTTCTACGGGCAGTGCTTC. Translation gives CASSSLAVHGFYGQCF.

The chain is built from TRBV7-9 and TRBJ2-5; D assignment may be TRBD1 or TRBD2 (6 bases each). V lost 1 base, J lost 5 bases, and 11 bases lay in between. This CDR3 region has 14 residues. Per the germline V gene, CDR1 is SEHNR and CDR2 is FQNEAQ (reference sequence). The CDR3 sequence: CASSLGPGAETQYF. The CDR3, as DNA: TGTGCCAGCAGCTTAGGTCCGGGGGCGGAGACCCAGTACTTC.

With regard to this clonotype: Being one base from a much bigger clone, this may be a read error. The genes are TRBV13 and TRBJ2-7; TRBD2 might be the D (5 bases). Looked up from germline, CDR1 is PRHDT and CDR2 is FYEKMQ (reference sequence). The CDR3 extends over 14 amino acids. As DNA, the CDR3 is TGTGCCAGCAGCTTCGGGGAGTCCGGCTACGAGCGGTACTTC. Amino acids: CASSFGESGYERYF.

CDR3 sequence (DNA): TGTGCCATCAACCCGGGACTAGGAACAGATACGCAGCATTTT. Translating gives CAINPGLGTDTQHF. The chain links TRBV6-1 to TRBJ2-3, with D maybe TRBD1 (5 bases). The DNA matches TRBJ1-5 better at its end, which makes the J call doubtful. Germline CDR1 reads MNHNS; CDR2 reads SASEGT. CDR3 length: 14 amino acids.

J is TRBJ1-4 and V is TRBV28, with 8 bases identical to TRBD1. The trim removed 6 bases at V and 2 bases at J, leaving 11 bases unmatched. The CDR3 runs 17 residues. Germline assignment: CDR1 MDHEN and CDR2 SYDVKM. In DNA, the CDR3 is TGTGCCAGCAGCCCCATCAGGGGGCGAGGGACTAATGAAAAACTGTTTTTT. Protein sequence: CASSPIRGRGTNEKLFF.

This clonotype appeared a few times. The chain carries TRBV5-5 and TRBJ1-2; 8 positions match TRBD1. The germline gives CDR1 SGHKS, CDR2 YYEKEE (reference sequence). The CDR3 loop spans 18 amino acids. V was clipped by 3 bases and J by 5 bases; unmatched bases: 18. CDR3 sequence reads: CASSSVAVTGGFRYGYTF. The CDR3 bases are TGTGCCAGCAGCTCGGTGGCTGTTACAGGGGGATTTCGATATGGCTACACCTTC.

The chain links TRBV7-9 to TRBJ1-1, with no clear D. V was pared by 6 bases and J by 6 bases, with 23 bases between. The CDR3 has 16 residues. The germline V gene has CDR1 SEHNR and CDR2 FQNEAQ (reference sequence). Here the CDR3 reads CASSLAGGVLVPEAFF. The CDR3 DNA follows: TGTGCCAGCAGTCTAGCGGGTGGAGTTTTGGTACCTGAAGCTTTCTTT.

As concerns this clonotype: At one boundary the junction diverges from the germline segment, which might be a read error. The rearrangement links TRBV29-1 to TRBJ2-3; D unresolved. This CDR3 is 15 amino acids long. Germline V CDR1 and CDR2: SQVTM, ANQGSEA. CDR3 nucleotides: TGCAGCGTTGAACCAGATGCAGTTAGCACATATACGCATTATTTT. Amino acids: CSVEPDAVSTYTHYF.

About this clonotype: A much larger clone is a single base away; this may be a read error. The genes are TRBV10-3 and TRBJ2-2, with TRBD2 identical over 8 bases. The CDR3 totals 14 residues. In germline, CDR1 is ENHRY, CDR2 SYGVKD. CDR3 loop: CAIKASGQTGDLFF. The CDR3, as DNA: TGTGCCATCAAAGCTAGCGGGCAAACCGGGGATCTGTTTTTT.

This clonotype was seen ten or more times. The V gene is TRBV6-5, the J gene TRBJ2-7; possibly TRBD2 for D (6 bases). V lost 6 bases, J lost 2 bases, and 17 bases lay in between. Looked up from germline, CDR1 is MNHEY and CDR2 is SVGAGI. The CDR3 spans 15 residues. The CDR3 loop is CASRPNEGLAYEQYF. For the CDR3, the DNA is TGTGCCAGCAGACCTAACGAGGGACTCGCCTACGAGCAGTACTTC.

As concerns this clonotype: The conserved phenylalanine or tryptophan is not found at the CDR3 terminus, so this likely reflects a read error. The chain carries TRBV11-2 and TRBJ2-1, with 7 bases aligning to TRBD1. V lost 5 bases to trimming and J lost 7 bases; unmatched junction nucleotides: 8. Germline CDR1 is SGHAT and CDR2 is FQNNGV. There are 14 residues in the CDR3. The CDR3 protein is CASSPRGLWNEQFS. CDR3 DNA: TGTGCCAGCAGCCCGAGGGGGCTCTGGAATGAGCAGTTCTCC.

This clonotype was seen a few times. The chain recombines TRBV6-5 with TRBJ1-2; D gene ambiguous. Trimming stripped 2 bases from V and 2 bases from J, with 6 bases between. There are 13 residues in the CDR3. Per the germline V gene, CDR1 is MNHEY and CDR2 is SVGAGI. The CDR3 bases are TGTGCCAGCAGTTACAGCGAAAACTATGGCTACACCTTC. Translation: CASSYSENYGYTF.

About this clonotype itself: With a much larger clone just one base away, this may be a read error. This sequence joins TRBV29-1 and TRBJ2-1, with a possible D match to TRBD2 (5 bases). Germline V CDR1 and CDR2: SQVTM, ANQGSEA. The CDR3 consists of 13 residues. Trimming pared 5 bases from V and 2 bases from J, leaving 10 bases between. Here the CDR3 DNA reads TGCAGCGTTACTCTAGCACCCTACAATGAGCAGTTCTTC. It translates to CSVTLAPYNEQFF.

On this clonotype: No conserved phenylalanine or tryptophan is present at the end of the CDR3, so a read error is the likely explanation. V usage is TRBV11-2 and J usage is TRBJ2-7, with 7 bases matching TRBD1. The CDR3 runs 14 residues. The germline CDR1 and CDR2 sequences are SGHAT and FQNNGV. CDR3 bases: TGTGCTAGCAGCCCCGGACAGGTGGCCTACGAGCAGTACTTG. This gives the protein CASSPGQVAYEQYL.

Details on this clonotype: The final CDR3 position lacks the conserved phenylalanine or tryptophan, pointing to a likely read error. The chain has TRBV14 and TRBJ2-5, with TRBD2 matching 9 bases. This CDR3 is 17 amino acids long. V shed 0 bases and J 4 bases; nucleotides not matched to a gene: 9. From germline, CDR1 is SGHDN and CDR2 FVKESK. The CDR3 loop reads CASSQDWNSGSSETQYL. The DNA for the CDR3 is TGTGCCAGCAGCCAAGATTGGAATAGCGGGAGTTCAGAGACCCAGTACTTA.

This clonotype was observed once. One junction end disagrees with the germline gene, perhaps due to a read error. J is TRBJ2-7 and V is TRBV11-2; 10 bases are a match to TRBD2. The CDR3 spans 16 residues. The germline V gene encodes CDR1 SGHAT and CDR2 FQNNGV. This CDR3 reads CASSLDWLSGRCEQYF. CDR3 DNA: TGTGCCAGCAGCTTAGATTGGCTTAGCGGGAGGTGCGAGCAGTATTTC.

The J gene is TRBJ2-1, the V gene TRBV5-5, with D possibly called TRBD1 or TRBD2 (5 bases each). V lost 0 bases, J lost 3 bases, and 10 bases lay in between. The CDR3 is 15 residues long. Germline V gives CDR1 SGHKS, CDR2 YYEKEE (reference sequence). The CDR3 loop is CASSLAGTNYNEQFF. The DNA of the CDR3 is TGTGCCAGCAGCTTGGCTGGGACCAACTACAATGAGCAGTTCTTC.

This clonotype was found a few times. The V and J genes are TRBV5-5 and TRBJ1-1; D is uncertain. In germline, CDR1 is SGHKS, CDR2 YYEKEE (reference sequence). The CDR3 has 15 amino acids. Trimming shortened V by 2 bases and J by 5 bases, and 16 bases separated the two germline ends. The CDR3 protein is CASSFGSGRLTEAFF. In DNA, the CDR3 is TGTGCCAGCAGCTTTGGGTCAGGTCGGTTGACTGAAGCTTTCTTT.